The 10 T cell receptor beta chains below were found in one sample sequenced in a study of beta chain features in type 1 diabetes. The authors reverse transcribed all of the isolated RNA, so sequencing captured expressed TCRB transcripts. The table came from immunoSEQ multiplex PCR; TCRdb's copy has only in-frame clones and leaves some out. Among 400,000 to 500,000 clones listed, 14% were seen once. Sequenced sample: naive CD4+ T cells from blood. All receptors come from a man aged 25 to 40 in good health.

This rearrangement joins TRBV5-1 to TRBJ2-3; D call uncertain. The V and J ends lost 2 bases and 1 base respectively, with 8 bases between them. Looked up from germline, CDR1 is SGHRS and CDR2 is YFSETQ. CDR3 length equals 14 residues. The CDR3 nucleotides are TGCGCCAGCAGCTTCTCGGATGGCACAGATACGCAGTATTTT. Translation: CASSFSDGTDTQYF.

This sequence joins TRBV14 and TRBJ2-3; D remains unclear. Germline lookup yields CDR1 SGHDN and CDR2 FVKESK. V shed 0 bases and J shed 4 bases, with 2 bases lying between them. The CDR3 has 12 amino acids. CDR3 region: CASSQDADTQYF. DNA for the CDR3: TGTGCCAGCAGCCAAGATGCAGATACGCAGTATTTT.

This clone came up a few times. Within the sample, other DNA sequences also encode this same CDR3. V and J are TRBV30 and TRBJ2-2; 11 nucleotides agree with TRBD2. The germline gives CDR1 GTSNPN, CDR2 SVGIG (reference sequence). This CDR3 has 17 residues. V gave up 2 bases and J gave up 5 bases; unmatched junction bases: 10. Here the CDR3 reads CAWSLGLAGVHTGELFF. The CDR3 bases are TGTGCCTGGAGTTTAGGACTAGCGGGTGTGCATACCGGGGAGCTGTTTTTT. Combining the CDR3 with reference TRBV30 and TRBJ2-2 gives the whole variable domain SQTIHQWPATLVQPVGSPLSLECTVEGTSNPNLYWYRQAAGRGLQLLFYSVGIGQISSEVPQNLSASRPQDRQFILSSKKLLLSDSGFYLCAWSLGLAGVHTGELFFGEGSRLTVL.

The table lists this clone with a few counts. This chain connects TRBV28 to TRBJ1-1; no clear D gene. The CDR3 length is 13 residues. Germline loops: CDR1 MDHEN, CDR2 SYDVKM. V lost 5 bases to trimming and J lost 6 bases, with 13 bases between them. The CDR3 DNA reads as TGTGCCAGCAGTCACAAAATAGTCGCTGAAGCTTTCTTT. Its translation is CASSHKIVAEAFF.

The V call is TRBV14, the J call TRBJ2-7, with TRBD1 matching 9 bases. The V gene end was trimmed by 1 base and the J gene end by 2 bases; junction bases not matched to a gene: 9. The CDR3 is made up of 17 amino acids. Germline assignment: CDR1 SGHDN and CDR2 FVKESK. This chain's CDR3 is CASSQAGRTGVTYEQYF. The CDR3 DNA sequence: TGTGCCAGCAGCCAAGCTGGAAGGACAGGGGTTACCTACGAGCAGTACTTC.

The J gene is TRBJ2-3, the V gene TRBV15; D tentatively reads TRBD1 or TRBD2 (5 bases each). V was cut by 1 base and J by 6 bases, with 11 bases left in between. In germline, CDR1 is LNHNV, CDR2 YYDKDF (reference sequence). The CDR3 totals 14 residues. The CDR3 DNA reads TGTGCCACCAGCAGAGTAGGGGAGTGGGATACGCAGTATTTT. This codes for CATSRVGEWDTQYF.

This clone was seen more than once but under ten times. The DNA of the CDR3 is TGTGCCAGCAGCTTAGTGCTAGCGGGAGCGGACGAGCAGTACGTC. The encoded protein is CASSLVLAGADEQYV. The chain couples TRBV7-8 to TRBJ2-7; 10 bases agree with TRBD2. V shed 1 base, J shed 5 bases, and the junction held 5 bases outside the gene matches. Germline assignment: CDR1 SGHVS and CDR2 FQNEAQ. The CDR3 spans 15 residues.

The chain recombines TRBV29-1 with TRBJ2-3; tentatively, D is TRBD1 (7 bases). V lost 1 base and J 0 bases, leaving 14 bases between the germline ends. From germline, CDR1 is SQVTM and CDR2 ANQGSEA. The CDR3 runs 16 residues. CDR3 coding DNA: TGCAGCGTTGAAGGGACAGGAGGGGTTAGCACAGATACGCAGTATTTT. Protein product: CSVEGTGGVSTDTQYF.

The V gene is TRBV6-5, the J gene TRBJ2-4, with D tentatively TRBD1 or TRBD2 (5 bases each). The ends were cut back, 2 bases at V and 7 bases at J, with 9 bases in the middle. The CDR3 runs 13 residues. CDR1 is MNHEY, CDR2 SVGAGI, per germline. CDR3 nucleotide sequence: TGTGCCAGCAGTTACCTGAGGGGTAACATTCAGTACTTC. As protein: CASSYLRGNIQYF.

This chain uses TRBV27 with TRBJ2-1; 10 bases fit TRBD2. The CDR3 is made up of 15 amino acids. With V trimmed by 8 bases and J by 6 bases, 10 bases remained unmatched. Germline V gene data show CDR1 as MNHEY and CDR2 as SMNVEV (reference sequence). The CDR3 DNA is TGTGCCAGCTTTCCACTAGCGGGATTATTCAATGAGCAGTTCTTC. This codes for CASFPLAGLFNEQFF.